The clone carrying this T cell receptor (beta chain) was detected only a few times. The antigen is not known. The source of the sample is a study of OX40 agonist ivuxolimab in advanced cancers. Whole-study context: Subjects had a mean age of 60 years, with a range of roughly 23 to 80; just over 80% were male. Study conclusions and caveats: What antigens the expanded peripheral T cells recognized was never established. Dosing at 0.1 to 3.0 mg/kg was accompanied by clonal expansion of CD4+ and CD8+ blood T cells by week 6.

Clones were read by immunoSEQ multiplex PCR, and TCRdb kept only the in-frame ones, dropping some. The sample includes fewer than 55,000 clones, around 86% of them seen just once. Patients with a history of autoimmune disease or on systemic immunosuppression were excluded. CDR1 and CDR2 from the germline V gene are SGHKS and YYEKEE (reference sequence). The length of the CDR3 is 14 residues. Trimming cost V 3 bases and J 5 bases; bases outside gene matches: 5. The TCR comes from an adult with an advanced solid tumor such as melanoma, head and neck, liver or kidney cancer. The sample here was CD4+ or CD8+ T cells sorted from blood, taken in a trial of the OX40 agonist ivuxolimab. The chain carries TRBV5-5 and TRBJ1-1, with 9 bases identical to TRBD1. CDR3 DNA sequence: TGTGCCAGCAGCTGGGGACAGGGTCGTACTGAAGCTTTCTTT. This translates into CASSWGQGRTEAFF.